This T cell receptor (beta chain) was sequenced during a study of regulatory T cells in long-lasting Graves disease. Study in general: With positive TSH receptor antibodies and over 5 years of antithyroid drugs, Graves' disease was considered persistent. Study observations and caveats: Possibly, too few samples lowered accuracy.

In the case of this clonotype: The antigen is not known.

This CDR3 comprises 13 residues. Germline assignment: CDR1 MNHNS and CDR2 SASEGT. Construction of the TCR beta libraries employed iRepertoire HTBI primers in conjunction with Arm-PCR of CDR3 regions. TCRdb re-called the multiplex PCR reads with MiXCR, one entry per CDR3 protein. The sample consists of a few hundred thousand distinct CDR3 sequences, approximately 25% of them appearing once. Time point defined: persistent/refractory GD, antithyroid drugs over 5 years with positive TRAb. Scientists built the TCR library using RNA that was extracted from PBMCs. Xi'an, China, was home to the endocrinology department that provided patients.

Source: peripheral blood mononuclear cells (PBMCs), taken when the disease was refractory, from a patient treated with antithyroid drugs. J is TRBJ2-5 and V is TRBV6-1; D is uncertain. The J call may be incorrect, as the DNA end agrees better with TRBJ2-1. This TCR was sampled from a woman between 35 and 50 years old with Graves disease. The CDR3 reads CASSDWAGNEQFF. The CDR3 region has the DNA TGTGCCAGCAGTGACTGGGCAGGCAATGAGCAGTTCTTC.